These 8 T cell receptor beta chains were all obtained from the same sample, sequenced in a study of control samples from healthy donors and cancer patients. TCRdb's copy holds only in-frame clones and misses some; the assay was immunoSEQ multiplex PCR. The sample holds about 57,000 clones, approximately 89% seen once. The sequencing input was PBMCs. These receptors originate from a young man with colorectal cancer.

This chain joins TRBV4-1 and TRBJ2-3; D not certain. Germline CDR1 and CDR2: MGHRA and YSYEKL. V shed 0 bases and J shed 4 bases, with 8 bases lying between them. The CDR3 totals 14 residues. As DNA, the CDR3 is TGCGCCAGCAGCCAAGATAGGAGCGCAGATACGCAGTATTTT. The encoded protein is CASSQDRSADTQYF.

This clone was found once. The chain has TRBV27 and TRBJ1-6; D uncertain. In germline, CDR1 is MNHEY, CDR2 SMNVEV (reference sequence). Trimming took off 2 bases at V and 3 bases at J, with 8 bases between the two ends. This CDR3 has 15 amino acids. The CDR3 DNA sequence: TGTGCCAGCAGTTTACAGGCCGGCTATAATTCACCCCTCCACTTT. Its translation is CASSLQAGYNSPLHF.

V gene TRBV5-8 combines with J gene TRBJ2-5; maybe TRBD1 (5 bases). Germline assignment: CDR1 SGHTS and CDR2 YDEGEE. This CDR3 spans 16 amino acids. With 0 bases removed from V and 1 base from J, the gap between germline ends came to 13 bases. The CDR3 protein is CASSLDRIGPQETQYF. In nucleotides, the CDR3 is TGTGCCAGCAGCTTGGACAGGATCGGGCCCCAAGAGACCCAGTACTTC.

The rearrangement uses TRBV10-3 and TRBJ2-3, with D possibly matching TRBD2 (7 bases). Trimming shortened V by 10 bases and J by 0 bases, and 14 bases separated the two germline ends. The CDR3 is made up of 14 amino acids. Germline lookup yields CDR1 ENHRY and CDR2 SYGVKD. CDR3 loop: CASAGAPSTDTQYF. DNA of the CDR3: TGTGCCAGTGCGGGGGCCCCGAGCACAGATACGCAGTATTTT.

The genes are TRBV30 and TRBJ2-1; D is uncertain. The CDR3 sequence is 12 residues long. Germline-derived CDR1 and CDR2 are GTSNPN and SVGIG (reference sequence). The CDR3 DNA reads TGTGCGCTCTTCCCGAGTTGGCATGAGCAGTTCTTC. Protein sequence: CALFPSWHEQFF.

This clone was detected only once. The chain employs TRBV5-8 and TRBJ2-7, with 7 bases that match TRBD1. The ends lost 3 bases at V and 2 bases at J; junction bases unmatched: 8. Germline V gives CDR1 SGHTS, CDR2 YDEGEE. This CDR3 contains 15 residues. CDR3 DNA sequence: TGTGCCAGCAGCTGGGAACAGGGGTCAACCTACGAGCAGTACTTC. Its protein is CASSWEQGSTYEQYF.

The chain combines TRBV19 with TRBJ1-5, with 9 bases fitting TRBD1. Per the germline V gene, CDR1 is LNHDA and CDR2 is SQIVND (reference sequence). The CDR3 contains 15 residues. Trimming removed 4 bases from V and 6 bases from J; junction bases left unmatched: 7. This chain's CDR3 is CASSTQGAGAQPQHF. In nucleotides, the CDR3 is TGTGCCAGTAGTACACAGGGGGCCGGGGCTCAGCCCCAGCATTTT.

The rearrangement links TRBV29-1 to TRBJ2-5, with 16 bases matching TRBD2. This CDR3 contains 14 residues. V gave up 7 bases and J gave up 5 bases; unmatched junction bases: 4. The germline CDR1 and CDR2 sequences are SQVTM and ANQGSEA. The chain's CDR3 is CSAWGLAGGETQYF. CDR3 nucleotide sequence: TGCAGCGCTTGGGGACTAGCGGGGGGGGAGACCCAGTACTTC.